This TCR beta chain comes out of a study of blood T cell repertoires in COVID-19. Background on the study: Sites in the United States, Italy and Spain provided acute and convalescent COVID-19 samples. The cDNA or gDNA used as material had been derived from T cells, B-cell-depleted T cells, or PBMCs.

From germline, CDR1 is LNHDA and CDR2 SQIVND (reference sequence). The CDR3 totals 17 residues. The trim removed 3 bases at V and 1 base at J, leaving 8 bases unmatched. Authors' methods: Reference gene primer amplification yielded estimated nucleated cell counts. TCRdb keeps only in-frame clones here, not all; method: immunoSEQ multiplex PCR. The V and J calls and clone size were taken over from that table, and D and trimming were inferred from the DNA. The sample has some 30,000 clones, roughly 84% seen once; the top ten hold about 25%. Material for sequencing was peripheral blood. The sequence was collected from a man between 65 and 80 years old with active COVID-19. The gene calls are TRBV19 and TRBJ2-2, with TRBD1 identical over 7 bases. The CDR3 DNA follows: TGTGCCAGTAGTATGTGGCAGGGGGACCGGAACACCGGGGAGCTGTTTTTT. Translated, it gives CASSMWQGDRNTGELFF.